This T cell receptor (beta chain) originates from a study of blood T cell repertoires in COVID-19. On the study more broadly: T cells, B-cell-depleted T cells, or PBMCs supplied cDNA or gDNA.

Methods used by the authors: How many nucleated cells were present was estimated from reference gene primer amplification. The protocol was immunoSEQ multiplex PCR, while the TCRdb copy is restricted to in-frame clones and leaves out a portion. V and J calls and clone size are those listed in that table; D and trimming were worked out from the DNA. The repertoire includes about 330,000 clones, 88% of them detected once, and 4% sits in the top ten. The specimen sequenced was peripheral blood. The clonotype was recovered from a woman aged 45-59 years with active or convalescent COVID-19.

CDR3 sequence: CATSDHDSAKNIQYF. Here the CDR3 DNA reads TGTGCCACCAGTGACCATGACTCGGCCAAAAACATTCAGTACTTC. The gene calls are TRBV24-1 and TRBJ2-4, with D unresolved. V lost 4 bases, J lost 1 base, and 10 bases lay in between. This CDR3 has 15 amino acids. Germline V CDR1 and CDR2: KGHDR, SFDVKD.